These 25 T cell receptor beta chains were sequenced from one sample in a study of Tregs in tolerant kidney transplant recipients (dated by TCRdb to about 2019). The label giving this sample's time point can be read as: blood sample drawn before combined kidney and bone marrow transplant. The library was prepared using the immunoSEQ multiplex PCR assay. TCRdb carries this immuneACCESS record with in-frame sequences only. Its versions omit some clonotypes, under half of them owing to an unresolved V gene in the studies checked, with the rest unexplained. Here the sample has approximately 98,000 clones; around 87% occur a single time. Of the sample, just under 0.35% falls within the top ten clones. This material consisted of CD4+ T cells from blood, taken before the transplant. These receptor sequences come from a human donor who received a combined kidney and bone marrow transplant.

The CDR3 here is CASSFSSGSWYNEQFF. The CDR3 nucleotides read TGCGCCAGCAGCTTCTCCAGCGGGAGCTGGTACAATGAGCAGTTCTTC. V is TRBV5-1 and J is TRBJ2-1; 8 bases line up with TRBD2. With V trimmed by 2 bases and J by 4 bases, 8 bases remained unmatched. CDR3 length equals 16 residues. CDR1 SGHRS and CDR2 YFSETQ come from the germline V gene. The whole variable domain, remainder taken from reference TRBV5-1 and TRBJ2-1, is KAGVTQTPRYLIKTRGQQVTLSCSPISGHRSVSWYQQTPGQGLQFLFEYFSETQRNKGNFPGRFSGRQFSNSRSEMNVSTLELGDSALYLCASSFSSGSWYNEQFFGPGTRLTVL.

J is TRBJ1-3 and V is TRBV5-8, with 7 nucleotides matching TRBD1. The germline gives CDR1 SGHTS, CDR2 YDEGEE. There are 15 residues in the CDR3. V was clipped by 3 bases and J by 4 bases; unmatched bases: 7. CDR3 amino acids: CASSSEHRGGNTIYF. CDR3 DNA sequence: TGTGCCAGCAGCTCCGAACACAGGGGAGGAAACACCATATATTTT. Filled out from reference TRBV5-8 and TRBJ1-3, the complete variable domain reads EAGVTQSPTHLIKTRGQQATLRCSPISGHTSVYWYQQALGLGLQFLLWYDEGEERNRGNFPPRFSGRQFPNYSSELNVNALELEDSALYLCASSSEHRGGNTIYFGEGSWLTVV.

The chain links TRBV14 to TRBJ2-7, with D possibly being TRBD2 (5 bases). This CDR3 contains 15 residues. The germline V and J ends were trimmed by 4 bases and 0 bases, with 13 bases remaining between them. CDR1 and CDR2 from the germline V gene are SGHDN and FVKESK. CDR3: CASSPQRWSSYEQYF. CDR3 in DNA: TGTGCCAGCAGCCCACAGCGGTGGAGCTCCTACGAGCAGTACTTC.

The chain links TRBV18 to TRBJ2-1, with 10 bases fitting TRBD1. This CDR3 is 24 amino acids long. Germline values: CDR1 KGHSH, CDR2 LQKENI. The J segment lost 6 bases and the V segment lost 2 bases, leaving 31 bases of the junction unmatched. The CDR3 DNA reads TGTGCCAGCTCACCAGGGAGTCGGGGTTTAATCTTCCGGGACAGGGGTATTCAACCCAATGAGCAGTTCTTC. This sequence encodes CASSPGSRGLIFRDRGIQPNEQFF.

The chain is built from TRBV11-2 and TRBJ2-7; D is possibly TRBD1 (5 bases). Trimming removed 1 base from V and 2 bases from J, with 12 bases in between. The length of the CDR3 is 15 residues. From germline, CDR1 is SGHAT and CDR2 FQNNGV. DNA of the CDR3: TGTGCCAGCAGCTTAGTCACAGGTAGGACCTACGAGCAGTACTTC. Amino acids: CASSLVTGRTYEQYF.

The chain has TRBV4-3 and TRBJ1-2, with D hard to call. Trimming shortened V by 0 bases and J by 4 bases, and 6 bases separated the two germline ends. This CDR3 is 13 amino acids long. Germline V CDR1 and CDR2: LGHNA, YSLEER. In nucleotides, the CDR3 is TGCGCCAGCAGCCAAGATATGCGCTATGGCTACACCTTC. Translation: CASSQDMRYGYTF.

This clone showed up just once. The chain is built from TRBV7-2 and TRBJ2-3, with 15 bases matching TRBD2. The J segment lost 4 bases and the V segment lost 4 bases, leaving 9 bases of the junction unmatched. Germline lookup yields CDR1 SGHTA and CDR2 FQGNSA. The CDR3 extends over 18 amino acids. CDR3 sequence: CASSSGLAGGIGSDTQYF. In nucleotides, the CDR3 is TGTGCCAGCAGCTCAGGACTAGCGGGAGGGATAGGGTCAGATACGCAGTATTTT. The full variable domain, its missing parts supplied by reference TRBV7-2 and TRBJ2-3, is GAGVSQSPSNKVTEKGKDVELRCDPISGHTALYWYRQSLGQGLEFLIYFQGNSAPDKSGLPSDRFSAERTGGSVSTLTIQRTQQEDSAVYLCASSSGLAGGIGSDTQYFGPGTRLTVL.

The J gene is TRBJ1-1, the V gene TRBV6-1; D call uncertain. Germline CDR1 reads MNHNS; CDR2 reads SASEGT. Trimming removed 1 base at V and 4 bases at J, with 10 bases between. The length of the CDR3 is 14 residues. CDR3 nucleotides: TGTGCCAGCAGTGAAGAGCTGTCGGGCACTGAAGCTTTCTTT. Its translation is CASSEELSGTEAFF.

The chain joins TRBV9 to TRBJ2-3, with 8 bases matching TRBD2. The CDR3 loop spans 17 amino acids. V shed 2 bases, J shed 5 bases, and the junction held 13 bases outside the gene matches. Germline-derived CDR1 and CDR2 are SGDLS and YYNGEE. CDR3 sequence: CASSVGGGPRRGDTQYF. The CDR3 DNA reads TGTGCCAGCAGCGTCGGCGGGGGGCCTCGGCGGGGAGATACGCAGTATTTT.

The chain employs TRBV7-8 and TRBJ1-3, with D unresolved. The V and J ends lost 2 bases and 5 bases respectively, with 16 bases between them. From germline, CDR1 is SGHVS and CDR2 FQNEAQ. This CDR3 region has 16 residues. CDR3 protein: CASSLITRRARNTIYF. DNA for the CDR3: TGTGCCAGCAGCTTAATAACCAGGAGGGCAAGAAACACCATATATTTT.

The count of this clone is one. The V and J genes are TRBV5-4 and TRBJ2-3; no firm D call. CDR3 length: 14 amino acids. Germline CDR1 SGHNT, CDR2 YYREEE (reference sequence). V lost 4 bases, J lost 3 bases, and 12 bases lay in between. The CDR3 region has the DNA TGTGCCAGCAGCGATGCGACTGGGACAGATACGCAGTATTTT. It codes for CASSDATGTDTQYF.

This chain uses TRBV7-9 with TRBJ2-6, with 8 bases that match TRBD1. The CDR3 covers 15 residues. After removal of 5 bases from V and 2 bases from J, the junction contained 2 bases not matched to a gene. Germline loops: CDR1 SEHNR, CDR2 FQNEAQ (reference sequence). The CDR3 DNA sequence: TGTGCCAGCAGCCCGACAGGGGCTGGGGCCAACGTCCTGACTTTC. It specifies CASSPTGAGANVLTF.

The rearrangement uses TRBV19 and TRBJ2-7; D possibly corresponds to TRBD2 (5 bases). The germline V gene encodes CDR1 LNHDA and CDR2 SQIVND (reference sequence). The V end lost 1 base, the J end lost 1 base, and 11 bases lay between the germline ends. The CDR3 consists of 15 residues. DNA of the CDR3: TGTGCCAGTAGTATAGTGGCTAGCTCGTCCTACGAGCAGTACTTC. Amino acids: CASSIVASSSYEQYF.

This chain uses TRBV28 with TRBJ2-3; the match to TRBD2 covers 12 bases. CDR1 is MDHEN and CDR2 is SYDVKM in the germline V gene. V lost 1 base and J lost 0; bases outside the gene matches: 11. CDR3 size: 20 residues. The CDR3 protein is CASSLFLTSGSKVSTDTQYF. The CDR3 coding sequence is TGTGCCAGCAGTTTATTTCTGACTAGCGGGAGTAAAGTTAGCACAGATACGCAGTATTTT.

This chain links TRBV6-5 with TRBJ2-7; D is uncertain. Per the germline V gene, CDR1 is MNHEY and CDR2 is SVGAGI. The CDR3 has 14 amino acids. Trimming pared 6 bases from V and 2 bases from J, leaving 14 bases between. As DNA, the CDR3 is TGTGCCAGCAGCCCAAGTAGTTTGGCCTACGAGCAGTACTTC. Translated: CASSPSSLAYEQYF.

CDR3 nucleotides: TGTGCCAGCAGTCCCGGTGACAGGAGCATCTATGGCTACACCTTC. This sequence encodes CASSPGDRSIYGYTF. J is TRBJ1-2 and V is TRBV27, with D possibly TRBD1 on 6 matching bases. CDR3 length equals 15 residues. Per germline, CDR1 MNHEY and CDR2 SMNVEV (reference sequence). V gave up 5 bases and J gave up 4 bases, with 17 bases separating them.

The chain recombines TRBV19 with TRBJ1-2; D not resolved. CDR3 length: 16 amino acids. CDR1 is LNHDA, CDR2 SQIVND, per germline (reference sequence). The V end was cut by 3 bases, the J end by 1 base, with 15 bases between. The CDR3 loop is CASSILDRPNNYGYTF. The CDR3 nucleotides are TGTGCCAGTAGTATCCTAGACCGTCCCAATAACTATGGCTACACCTTC.

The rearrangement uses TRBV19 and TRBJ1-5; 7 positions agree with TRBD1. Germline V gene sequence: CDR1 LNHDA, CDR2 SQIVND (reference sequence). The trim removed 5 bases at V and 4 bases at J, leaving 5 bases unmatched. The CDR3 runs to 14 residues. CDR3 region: CASSSGTANQPQHF. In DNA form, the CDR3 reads TGTGCCAGTAGTTCCGGGACAGCGAATCAGCCCCAGCATTTT.

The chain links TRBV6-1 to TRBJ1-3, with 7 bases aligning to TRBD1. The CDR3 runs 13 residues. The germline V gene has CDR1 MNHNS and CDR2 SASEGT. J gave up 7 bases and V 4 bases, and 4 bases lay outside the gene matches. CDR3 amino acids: CASSARQGNTIYF. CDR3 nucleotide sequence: TGTGCCAGCAGTGCCAGACAGGGTAACACCATATATTTT.

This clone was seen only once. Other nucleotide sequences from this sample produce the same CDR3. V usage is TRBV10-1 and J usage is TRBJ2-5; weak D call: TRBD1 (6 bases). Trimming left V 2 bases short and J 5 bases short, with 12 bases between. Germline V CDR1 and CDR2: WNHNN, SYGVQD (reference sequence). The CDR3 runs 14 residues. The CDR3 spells CASSEGGGQETQYF. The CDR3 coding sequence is TGCGCCAGCAGTGAGGGGGGCGGGCAGGAGACCCAGTACTTC.

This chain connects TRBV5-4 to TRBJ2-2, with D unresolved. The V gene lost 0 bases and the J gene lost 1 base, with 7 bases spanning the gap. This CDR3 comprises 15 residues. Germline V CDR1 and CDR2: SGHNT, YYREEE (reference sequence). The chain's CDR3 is CASSLAAGNTGELFF. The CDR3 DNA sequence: TGTGCCAGCAGCTTGGCGGCAGGGAACACCGGGGAGCTGTTTTTT.

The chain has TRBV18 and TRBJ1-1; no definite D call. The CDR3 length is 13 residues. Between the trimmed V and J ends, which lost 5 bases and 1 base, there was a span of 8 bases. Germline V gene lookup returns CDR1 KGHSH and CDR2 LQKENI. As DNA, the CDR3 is TGTGCCAGCTCAACTATACAGAACACTGAAGCTTTCTTT. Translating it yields CASSTIQNTEAFF.

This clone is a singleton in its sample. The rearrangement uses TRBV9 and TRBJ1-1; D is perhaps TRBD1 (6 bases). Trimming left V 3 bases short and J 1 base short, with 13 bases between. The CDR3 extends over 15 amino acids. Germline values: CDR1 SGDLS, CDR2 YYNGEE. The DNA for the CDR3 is TGTGCCAGCAGCGCGCGGACAGCTAGGAACACTGAAGCTTTCTTT. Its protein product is CASSARTARNTEAFF.

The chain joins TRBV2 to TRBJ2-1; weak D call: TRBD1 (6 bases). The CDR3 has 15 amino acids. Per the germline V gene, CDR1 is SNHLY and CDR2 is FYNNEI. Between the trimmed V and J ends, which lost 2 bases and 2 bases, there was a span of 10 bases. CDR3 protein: CASSERGYTYNEQFF. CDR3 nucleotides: TGTGCCAGCAGTGAAAGGGGGTACACCTACAATGAGCAGTTCTTC.

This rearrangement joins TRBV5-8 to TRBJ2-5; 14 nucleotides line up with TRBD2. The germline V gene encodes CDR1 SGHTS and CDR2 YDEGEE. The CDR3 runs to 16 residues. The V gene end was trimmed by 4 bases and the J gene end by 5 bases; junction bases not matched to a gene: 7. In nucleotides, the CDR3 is TGTGCCAGCAGCCTTGGAGGGACTAGCGGGGGTGAGACCCAGTACTTC. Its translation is CASSLGGTSGGETQYF.